The 21 T cell receptor beta chains reported below all come from one sample, sequenced in a study of cytomegalovirus exposure and HLA in healthy donors. A multiplex PCR was run with 60 Vbeta primers and 13 Jbeta primers. TCRdb keeps only in-frame clones here, not all; method: immunoSEQ multiplex PCR. The profile shows about 150,000 clones, about three quarters of them singletons. The sequencing input was PBMCs. The receptor source for this set is a woman between 40 and 50 years old in good health and CMV-seronegative.

V gene TRBV10-3 combines with J gene TRBJ2-1, with 9 bases matching TRBD1. The trim removed 1 base at V and 6 bases at J, leaving 7 bases unmatched. The CDR3 contains 16 residues. Germline lookup yields CDR1 ENHRY and CDR2 SYGVKD. The CDR3 protein is CAISEYTGTGSNEQFF. CDR3 sequence (DNA): TGTGCCATCAGTGAGTATACCGGGACAGGGAGCAATGAGCAGTTCTTC.

The chain has TRBV7-9 and TRBJ2-5; D is possibly TRBD2 (5 bases). The V and J ends lost 3 bases and 3 bases respectively, with 8 bases between them. From germline, CDR1 is SEHNR and CDR2 FQNEAQ (reference sequence). There are 13 residues in the CDR3. CDR3 in amino acids: CASSLDGEETQYF. For the CDR3, the DNA is TGTGCCAGCAGCTTGGACGGGGAAGAGACCCAGTACTTC.

The J gene is TRBJ2-3, the V gene TRBV11-2; 14 nucleotides line up with TRBD2. This CDR3 spans 16 amino acids. Germline V gene lookup returns CDR1 SGHAT and CDR2 FQNNGV. Unmatched junction bases numbered 6, after V lost 5 bases and J lost 5 bases. In nucleotides, the CDR3 is TGTGCCAGCAGCGAAGGACTAGCGGGGGGCAGAGATACGCAGTATTTT. This encodes CASSEGLAGGRDTQYF.

The J gene is TRBJ2-2, the V gene TRBV5-1; 8 bases agree with TRBD1. Germline V gene lookup returns CDR1 SGHRS and CDR2 YFSETQ. CDR3 length: 16 amino acids. V lost 3 bases to trimming and J lost 5 bases; unmatched junction nucleotides: 9. The CDR3 DNA reads as TGCGCCAGCAGCTCCTCAGGGGGCGCGGGGACCGGGGAGCTGTTTTTT. This sequence encodes CASSSSGGAGTGELFF. Full variable domain (remainder filled in from reference TRBV5-1 and TRBJ2-2): KAGVTQTPRYLIKTRGQQVTLSCSPISGHRSVSWYQQTPGQGLQFLFEYFSETQRNKGNFPGRFSGRQFSNSRSEMNVSTLELGDSALYLCASSSSGGAGTGELFFGEGSRLTVL.

This sequence joins TRBV7-6 and TRBJ1-1; 7 bases match TRBD1. The CDR3 spans 13 residues. Per germline, CDR1 SGHVS and CDR2 FNYEAQ. Trimming removed 5 bases from V and 1 base from J; junction bases left unmatched: 1. In nucleotides, the CDR3 is TGTGCCAGCAGCCCAGGGGGGAACACTGAAGCTTTCTTT. Residues: CASSPGGNTEAFF.

The J gene is TRBJ2-1, the V gene TRBV6-5; the match to TRBD2 covers 15 bases. Germline CDR1 is MNHEY and CDR2 is SVGAGI. The CDR3 sequence is 16 residues long. V dropped 1 base and J dropped 9; count of bases not matched to a gene: 4. As DNA, the CDR3 is TGTGCCAGCAGTTACTGGACTAGCGGGAGGGACGGTGAGCAGTTCTTC. As protein: CASSYWTSGRDGEQFF.

The J gene is TRBJ2-5, the V gene TRBV30; D is ambiguous. Trimming took 5 bases from V and 1 from J, leaving 11 bases between them. This CDR3 spans 13 amino acids. The V gene's germline CDR1 is GTSNPN and CDR2 SVGIG (reference sequence). In DNA, the CDR3 is TGTGCCTGGGAGAGACAAGTCCAAGAGACCCAGTACTTC. This sequence encodes CAWERQVQETQYF.

CDR3 in DNA: TGTGCCAGCCCACATCGGGGGGGGACTGAAGCTTTCTTT. This translates into CASPHRGGTEAFF. The gene calls are TRBV25-1 and TRBJ1-1; tentatively, D is TRBD1 (5 bases). Trimming took off 8 bases at V and 5 bases at J, with 15 bases between the two ends. The CDR3 is 13 amino acids. Germline V CDR1 and CDR2: MGHDK, SYGVNS.

The chain is built from TRBV7-9 and TRBJ1-1; D remains unclear. The CDR3 length is 15 residues. CDR1 is SEHNR and CDR2 is FQNEAQ in the germline V gene (reference sequence). V was pared by 3 bases and J by 3 bases, with 14 bases between. CDR3 loop: CASSFVGDRYTEAFF. The CDR3 DNA reads as TGTGCCAGCAGCTTCGTCGGGGATCGGTACACTGAAGCTTTCTTT.

The gene calls are TRBV10-3 and TRBJ2-5, with a tentative D call TRBD2 (5 bases). The J call may be mistaken, given a closer DNA end match to TRBJ2-7. The CDR3 covers 14 residues. Germline CDR1 is ENHRY and CDR2 is SYGVKD. CDR3 nucleotides: TGTGCCATCAGTGAGTCGAACTCTGGGAGCGAGCAGTACTTC. Translating gives CAISESNSGSEQYF.

The chain carries TRBV27 and TRBJ2-7, with TRBD1 identical over 7 bases. Germline V gene data show CDR1 as MNHEY and CDR2 as SMNVEV (reference sequence). Trimming removed 5 bases from V and 1 base from J; junction bases left unmatched: 5. CDR3 size: 14 residues. The CDR3 DNA is TGTGCCAGCAGTATTGGACAGGTATCCTACGAGCAGTACTTC. Its protein is CASSIGQVSYEQYF.

This chain joins TRBV30 and TRBJ1-1; no reliable D call. Germline CDR1 GTSNPN, CDR2 SVGIG (reference sequence). CDR3 length: 12 residues. V was clipped by 3 bases and J by 4 bases, with 9 bases between them. This CDR3 is CAWRTRGTEAFF. The CDR3 nucleotides read TGTGCCTGGAGGACCCGGGGCACTGAAGCTTTCTTT.

V is TRBV27 and J is TRBJ2-2; maybe TRBD2 (6 bases). Germline V gives CDR1 MNHEY, CDR2 SMNVEV (reference sequence). The CDR3 has 13 amino acids. Between the trimmed V and J ends, which lost 7 bases and 6 bases, there was a span of 12 bases. CDR3 bases: TGTGCCAGCAAGGAGGGGTGGGCCGGGGAGCTGTTTTTT. It codes for CASKEGWAGELFF.

The chain carries TRBV11-2 and TRBJ2-1; 7 positions agree with TRBD2. V shed 1 base, J shed 7 bases, and the junction held 7 bases outside the gene matches. CDR3 length: 15 amino acids. Germline V gene data show CDR1 as SGHAT and CDR2 as FQNNGV. CDR3 nucleotides: TGTGCCAGCAGCTTAGGGGGGGGGATTTGGAATGAGCAGTTCTTC. Its translation: CASSLGGGIWNEQFF.

Note on this clone: A read error may account for a junction end that differs from germline. The chain has TRBV5-1 and TRBJ2-1, with TRBD2 as a possible D gene (5 bases). Germline CDR1 reads SGHRS; CDR2 reads YFSETQ. The CDR3 has 15 residues. CDR3 nucleotide sequence: TGCGTCAGCAGCTTGGAGAGTACTGGAGGCAATGAGCAGTTCTTC. This codes for CVSSLESTGGNEQFF.

The V call is TRBV4-1, the J call TRBJ2-1; the D gene is possibly TRBD2 (5 bases). CDR1 MGHRA and CDR2 YSYEKL come from the germline V gene. The V end lost 1 base, the J end lost 10 bases, and 17 bases lay between the germline ends. This CDR3 is 15 amino acids long. The CDR3 sequence: CASSQAPYSAEEQFF. CDR3 nucleotides: TGCGCCAGCAGCCAAGCCCCCTATAGCGCCGAGGAGCAGTTCTTC.

V is TRBV5-1 and J is TRBJ2-1; TRBD2 matches 12 bases. The CDR3 has 14 residues. Germline V CDR1 and CDR2: SGHRS, YFSETQ. V was pared by 6 bases and J by 5 bases, with 3 bases of the junction left unmatched. CDR3 in DNA: TGCGCCAGCAACCGACTAGCGGGAGACAATGAGCAGTTCTTC. Its translation is CASNRLAGDNEQFF. The whole variable domain, filled in from reference TRBV5-1 and TRBJ2-1, reads KAGVTQTPRYLIKTRGQQVTLSCSPISGHRSVSWYQQTPGQGLQFLFEYFSETQRNKGNFPGRFSGRQFSNSRSEMNVSTLELGDSALYLCASNRLAGDNEQFFGPGTRLTVL.

The chain links TRBV7-9 to TRBJ1-4, with D tentatively TRBD1 (6 bases). This CDR3 is 15 amino acids long. The germline gives CDR1 SEHNR, CDR2 FQNEAQ (reference sequence). With 6 bases removed from V and 8 bases from J, the gap between germline ends came to 19 bases. The CDR3 region is CASSHIDRLGEKLFF. The CDR3 bases are TGTGCCAGCAGTCATATCGACAGGCTGGGGGAAAAACTGTTTTTT.

V usage is TRBV7-6 and J usage is TRBJ1-1; 8 bases are shared with TRBD1. The germline CDR1 and CDR2 sequences are SGHVS and FNYEAQ. This CDR3 contains 14 residues. J gave up 5 bases and V 5 bases, and 7 bases lay outside the gene matches. CDR3 amino acids: CASSPQGARTEAFF. CDR3 coding DNA: TGTGCCAGCAGCCCTCAGGGGGCGCGGACTGAAGCTTTCTTT.

V and J are TRBV7-9 and TRBJ2-7; 9 positions match TRBD1. The germline CDR1 and CDR2 sequences are SEHNR and FQNEAQ (reference sequence). The CDR3 loop spans 14 amino acids. Trimming removed 5 bases from V and 5 bases from J; junction bases left unmatched: 7. CDR3 nucleotides: TGTGCCAGCAGCCAAACCGGGACAGGGCACGAGCAGTACTTC. Amino acid sequence: CASSQTGTGHEQYF.

The chain carries TRBV6-5 and TRBJ2-7; D unclear. In germline, CDR1 is MNHEY, CDR2 SVGAGI. CDR3 size: 14 residues. The V gene lost 0 bases and the J gene lost 1 base, with 7 bases spanning the gap. DNA of the CDR3: TGTGCCAGCAGTTACTCCGGAGAGTCCTACGAGCAGTACTTC. Translating it yields CASSYSGESYEQYF.